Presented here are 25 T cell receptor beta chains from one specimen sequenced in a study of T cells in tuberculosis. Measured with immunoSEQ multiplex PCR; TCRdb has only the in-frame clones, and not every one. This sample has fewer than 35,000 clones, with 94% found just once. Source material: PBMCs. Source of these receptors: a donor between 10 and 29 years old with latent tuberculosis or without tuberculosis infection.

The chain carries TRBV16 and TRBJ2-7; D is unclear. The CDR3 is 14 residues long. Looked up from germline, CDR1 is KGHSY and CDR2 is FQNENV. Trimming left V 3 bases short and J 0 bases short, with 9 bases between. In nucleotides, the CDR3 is TGTGCCAGCAGCCATTCGCGAATCTCCTACGAGCAGTACTTC. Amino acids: CASSHSRISYEQYF.

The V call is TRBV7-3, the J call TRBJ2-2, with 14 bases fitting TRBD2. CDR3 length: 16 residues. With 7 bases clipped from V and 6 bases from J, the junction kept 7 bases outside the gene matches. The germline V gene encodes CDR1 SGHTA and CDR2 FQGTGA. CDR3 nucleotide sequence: TGTGCCAGCACCAGGACTAGCGGGAGGAATGCCGGGGAGCTGTTTTTT. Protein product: CASTRTSGRNAGELFF.

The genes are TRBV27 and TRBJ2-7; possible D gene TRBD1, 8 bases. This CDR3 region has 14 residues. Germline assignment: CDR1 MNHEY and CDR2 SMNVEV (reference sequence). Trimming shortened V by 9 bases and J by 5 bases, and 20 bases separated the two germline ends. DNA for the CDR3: TGTGCCAGATTTCACAGGGGGAGGGACGACGAGCAGTACTTC. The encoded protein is CARFHRGRDDEQYF.

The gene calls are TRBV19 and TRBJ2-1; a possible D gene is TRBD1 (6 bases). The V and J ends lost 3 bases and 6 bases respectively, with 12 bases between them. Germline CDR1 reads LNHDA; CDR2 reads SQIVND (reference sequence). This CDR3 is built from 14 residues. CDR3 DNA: TGTGCCAGTAGTATTACAGGGAGAAGCAATGAGCAGTTCTTC. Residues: CASSITGRSNEQFF.

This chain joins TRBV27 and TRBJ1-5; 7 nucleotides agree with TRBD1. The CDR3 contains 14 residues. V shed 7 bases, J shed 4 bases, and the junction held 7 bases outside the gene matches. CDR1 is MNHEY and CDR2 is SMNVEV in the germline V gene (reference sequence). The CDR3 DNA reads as TGTGCCAGCACCCTGACAGGGAGGAATCAGCCCCAGCATTTT. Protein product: CASTLTGRNQPQHF.

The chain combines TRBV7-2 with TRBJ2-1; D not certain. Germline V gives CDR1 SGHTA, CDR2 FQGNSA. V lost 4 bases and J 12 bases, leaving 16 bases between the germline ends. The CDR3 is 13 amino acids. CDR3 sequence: CASSSSSLDLQFF. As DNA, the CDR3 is TGTGCCAGCAGCTCGAGTTCTCTAGATTTGCAGTTCTTC.

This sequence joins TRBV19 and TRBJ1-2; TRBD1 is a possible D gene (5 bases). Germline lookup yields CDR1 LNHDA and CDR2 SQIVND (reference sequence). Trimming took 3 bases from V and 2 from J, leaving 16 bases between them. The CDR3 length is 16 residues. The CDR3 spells CASSINSGTENYGYTF. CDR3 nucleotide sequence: TGTGCCAGTAGTATCAACTCCGGGACTGAGAACTATGGCTACACCTTC.

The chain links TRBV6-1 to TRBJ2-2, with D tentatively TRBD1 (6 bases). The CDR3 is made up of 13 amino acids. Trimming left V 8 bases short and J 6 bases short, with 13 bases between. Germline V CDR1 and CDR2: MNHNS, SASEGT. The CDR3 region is CASEQGTAGELFF. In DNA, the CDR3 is TGTGCCAGCGAGCAGGGGACGGCCGGGGAGCTGTTTTTT.

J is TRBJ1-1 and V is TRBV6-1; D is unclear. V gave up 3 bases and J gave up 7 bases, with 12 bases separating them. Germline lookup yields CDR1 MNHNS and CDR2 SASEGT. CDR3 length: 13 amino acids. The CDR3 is CASSDAITNEAFF. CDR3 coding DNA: TGTGCCAGCAGTGACGCTATCACCAATGAAGCTTTCTTT.

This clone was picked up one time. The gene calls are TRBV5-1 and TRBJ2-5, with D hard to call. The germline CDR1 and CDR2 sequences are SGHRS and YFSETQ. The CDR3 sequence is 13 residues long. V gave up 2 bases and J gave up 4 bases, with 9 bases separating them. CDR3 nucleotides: TGCGCCAGCAGCTTCCGGGTTGGAGAGACCCAGTACTTC. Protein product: CASSFRVGETQYF.

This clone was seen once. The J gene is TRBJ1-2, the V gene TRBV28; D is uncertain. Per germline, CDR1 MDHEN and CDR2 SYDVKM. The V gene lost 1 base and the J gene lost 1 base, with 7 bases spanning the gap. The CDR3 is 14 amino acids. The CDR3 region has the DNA TGTGCCAGCAGTTTATACGGGGATAACTATGGCTACACCTTC. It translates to CASSLYGDNYGYTF.

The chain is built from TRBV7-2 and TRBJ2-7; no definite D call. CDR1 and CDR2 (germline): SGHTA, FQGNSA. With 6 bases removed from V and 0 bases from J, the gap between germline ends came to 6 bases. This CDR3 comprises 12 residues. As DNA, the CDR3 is TGTGCCAGCAGGTCCGTCTCCTACGAGCAGTACTTC. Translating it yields CASRSVSYEQYF.

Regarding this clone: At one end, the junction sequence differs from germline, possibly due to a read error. CDR3 nucleotide sequence: TGTGCCAGTAGTTTAAGGGCGGGACGGGCCTACGAGCAGTACTTC. It codes for CASSLRAGRAYEQYF. The chain has TRBV27 and TRBJ2-7, with D tentatively TRBD2 (6 bases). CDR3 size: 15 residues. Germline V gene data show CDR1 as MNHEY and CDR2 as SMNVEV (reference sequence).

Here the CDR3 reads CASSQGRQSGNTIYF. CDR3 sequence (DNA): TGCGCCAGCAGCCAAGGGAGACAGTCTGGAAACACCATATATTTT. V gene TRBV4-1 combines with J gene TRBJ1-3; weak D call: TRBD1 (5 bases). This CDR3 has 15 residues. CDR1 is MGHRA and CDR2 is YSYEKL in the germline V gene. Trimming took 1 base from V and 1 from J, leaving 8 bases between them.

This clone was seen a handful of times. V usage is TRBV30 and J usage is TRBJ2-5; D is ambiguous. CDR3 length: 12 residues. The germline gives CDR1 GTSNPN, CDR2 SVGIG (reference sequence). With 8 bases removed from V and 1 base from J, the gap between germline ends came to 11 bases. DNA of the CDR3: TGTGCCCACCACCCCAGCCAAGAGACCCAGTACTTC. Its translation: CAHHPSQETQYF.

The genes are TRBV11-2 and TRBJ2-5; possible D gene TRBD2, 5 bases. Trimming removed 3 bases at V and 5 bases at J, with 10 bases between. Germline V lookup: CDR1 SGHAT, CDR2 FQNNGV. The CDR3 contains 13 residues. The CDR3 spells CASSLRVRETQYF. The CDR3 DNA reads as TGTGCCAGCAGCTTGAGGGTCCGGGAGACCCAGTACTTC.

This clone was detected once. CDR3 sequence reads: CASSIPADRGQGNTEAFF. In DNA, the CDR3 is TGTGCCAGCAGTATACCGGCCGACAGGGGCCAAGGGAACACTGAAGCTTTCTTT. V usage is TRBV27 and J usage is TRBJ1-1; 8 nucleotides line up with TRBD1. From germline, CDR1 is MNHEY and CDR2 SMNVEV (reference sequence). CDR3 size: 18 residues. Trimming cost V 5 bases and J 1 base; bases outside gene matches: 15.

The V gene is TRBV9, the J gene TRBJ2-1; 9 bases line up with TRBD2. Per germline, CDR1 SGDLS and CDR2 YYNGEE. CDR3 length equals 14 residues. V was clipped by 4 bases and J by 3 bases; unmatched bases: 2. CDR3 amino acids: CASSLSGSYNEQFF. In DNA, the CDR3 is TGTGCCAGCAGCCTTAGCGGGAGCTACAATGAGCAGTTCTTC.

CDR3 coding DNA: TGTGCCTCCCGGAGTCTCCAAGAGACCCAGTACTTC. It translates to CASRSLQETQYF. The chain couples TRBV30 to TRBJ2-5; D call uncertain. This CDR3 comprises 12 residues. CDR1 is GTSNPN and CDR2 is SVGIG in the germline V gene (reference sequence). V lost 7 bases to trimming and J lost 1 base, with 10 bases between them.

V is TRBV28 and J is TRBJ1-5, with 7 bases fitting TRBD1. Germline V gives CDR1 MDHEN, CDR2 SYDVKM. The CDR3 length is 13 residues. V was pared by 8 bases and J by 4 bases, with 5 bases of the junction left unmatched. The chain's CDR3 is CASGQDFNQPQHF. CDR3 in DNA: TGTGCCAGCGGACAGGACTTTAATCAGCCCCAGCATTTT.

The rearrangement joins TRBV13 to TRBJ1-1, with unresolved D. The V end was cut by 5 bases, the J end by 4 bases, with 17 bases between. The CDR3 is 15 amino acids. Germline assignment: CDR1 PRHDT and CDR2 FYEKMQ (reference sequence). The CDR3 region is CASSPQGEGSTEAFF. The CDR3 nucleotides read TGTGCCAGCAGCCCCCAAGGTGAGGGATCCACTGAAGCTTTCTTT. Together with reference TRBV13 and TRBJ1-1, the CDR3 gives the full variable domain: AAGVIQSPRHLIKEKRETATLKCYPIPRHDTVYWYQQGPGQDPQFLISFYEKMQSDKGSIPDRFSAQQFSDYHSELNMSSLELGDSALYFCASSPQGEGSTEAFFGQGTRLTVV.

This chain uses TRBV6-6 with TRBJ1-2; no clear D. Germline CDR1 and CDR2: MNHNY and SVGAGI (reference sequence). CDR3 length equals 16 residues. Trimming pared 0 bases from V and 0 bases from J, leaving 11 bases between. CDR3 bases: TGTGCCAGCAGTTACTCGCCAGGTTGGCCTAACTATGGCTACACCTTC. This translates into CASSYSPGWPNYGYTF.

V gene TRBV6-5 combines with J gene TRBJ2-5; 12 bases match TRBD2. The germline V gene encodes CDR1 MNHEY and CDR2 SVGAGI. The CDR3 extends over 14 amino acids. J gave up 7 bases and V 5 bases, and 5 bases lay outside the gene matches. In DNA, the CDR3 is TGTGCCAGCAGTCGACTAGCGGGAGAGGCGACCCAGTACTTC. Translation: CASSRLAGEATQYF.

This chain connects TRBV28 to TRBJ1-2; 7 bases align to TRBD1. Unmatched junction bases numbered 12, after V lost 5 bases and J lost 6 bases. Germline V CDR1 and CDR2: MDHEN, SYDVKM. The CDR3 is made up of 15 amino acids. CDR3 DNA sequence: TGTGCCAGCAGTCCCTTTTCCCCGACAGGGAATGGCTACACCTTC. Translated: CASSPFSPTGNGYTF.

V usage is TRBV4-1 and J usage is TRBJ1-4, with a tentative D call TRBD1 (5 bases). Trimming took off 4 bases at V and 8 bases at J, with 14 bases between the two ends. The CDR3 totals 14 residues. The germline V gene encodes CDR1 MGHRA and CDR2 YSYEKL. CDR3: CASSPFQGGEKLFF. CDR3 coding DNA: TGCGCCAGCAGCCCTTTCCAGGGAGGGGAAAAACTGTTTTTT.